What follows are 26 T cell receptor beta chains derived from one specimen sequenced in a study of cytomegalovirus exposure and HLA in healthy donors. In the PCR, 60 Vbeta and 13 Jbeta primers were used. Using immunoSEQ multiplex PCR, the repertoire was profiled, and TCRdb retains in-frame clones only, with some absent. The data hold around 150,000 clones, with around two thirds observed a single time. The sequenced sample consisted of PBMCs. The source of these receptors is a woman aged 40 to 50 in good health and CMV-seronegative.

The rearrangement uses TRBV5-1 and TRBJ2-7; D unresolved. V was trimmed by 4 bases and J by 0 bases, leaving 17 bases between them. In germline, CDR1 is SGHRS, CDR2 YFSETQ. This CDR3 has 16 residues. Written as DNA, the CDR3 is TGCGCCAGCAGCCCCCAGGCACAGCAGTCCTCCTACGAGCAGTACTTC. Translation: CASSPQAQQSSYEQYF.

CDR3 amino acids: CASSPLLAGVQETQYF. The CDR3 bases are TGTGCCAGCAGCCCGCTCCTAGCGGGGGTACAAGAGACCCAGTACTTC. This sequence joins TRBV7-7 and TRBJ2-5, with 10 bases identical to TRBD2. This CDR3 spans 16 amino acids. Unmatched junction bases numbered 8, after V lost 5 bases and J lost 2 bases. In germline, CDR1 is SSHAT, CDR2 FNYEAQ (reference sequence).

The DNA for the CDR3 is TGCGCCAGCAGCTTTACGGGACAGGGGAAGGGTGAGCAGTTCTTC. Protein product: CASSFTGQGKGEQFF. The chain couples TRBV5-1 to TRBJ2-1; 10 positions match TRBD1. This CDR3 spans 15 amino acids. Germline-derived CDR1 and CDR2 are SGHRS and YFSETQ. With V trimmed by 2 bases and J by 9 bases, 8 bases remained unmatched.

The chain links TRBV6-6 to TRBJ2-1; tentative D call: TRBD2 (6 bases). V was trimmed by 2 bases and J by 7 bases, leaving 12 bases between them. Looked up from germline, CDR1 is MNHNY and CDR2 is SVGAGI (reference sequence). The CDR3 has 14 amino acids. CDR3 sequence reads: CASSYAGTWNEQFF. The CDR3 DNA reads TGTGCCAGCAGTTACGCGGGGACCTGGAATGAGCAGTTCTTC.

This chain links TRBV27 with TRBJ1-1; TRBD1 is a possible D gene (5 bases). Per the germline V gene, CDR1 is MNHEY and CDR2 is SMNVEV (reference sequence). Trimming took off 8 bases at V and 5 bases at J, with 12 bases between the two ends. The CDR3 runs 12 residues. The CDR3 DNA sequence: TGTGCCAGCGGTTATAGGGGTACTGAAGCTTTCTTT. Translating gives CASGYRGTEAFF.

The chain uses TRBV18 and TRBJ1-6; 8 positions match TRBD1. V gave up 7 bases and J gave up 9 bases; unmatched junction bases: 8. The germline V gene encodes CDR1 KGHSH and CDR2 LQKENI. The CDR3 covers 14 residues. The CDR3 reads CASCNDRGRSPLHF. The CDR3 bases are TGTGCCAGCTGCAATGACAGGGGCCGTTCACCCCTCCACTTT. Together with reference TRBV18 and TRBJ1-6, the CDR3 gives the full variable domain: NAGVMQNPRHLVRRRGQEARLRCSPMKGHSHVYWYRQLPEEGLKFMVYLQKENIIDESGMPKERFSAEFPKEGPSILRIQQVVRGDSAAYFCASCNDRGRSPLHFGNGTRLTVT.

The V gene is TRBV7-3, the J gene TRBJ2-3, with D possibly TRBD2 on 6 matching bases. Germline V gives CDR1 SGHTA, CDR2 FQGTGA. The V gene lost 0 bases and the J gene lost 3 bases, with 10 bases spanning the gap. The CDR3 runs to 15 residues. CDR3 in DNA: TGTGCCAGCAGCTTAACGGGACTCAGGACAGATACGCAGTATTTT. It codes for CASSLTGLRTDTQYF.

The chain is built from TRBV27 and TRBJ1-4; 9 positions match TRBD1. The CDR3 has 17 residues. With 3 bases clipped from V and 4 bases from J, the junction kept 9 bases outside the gene matches. Germline V gives CDR1 MNHEY, CDR2 SMNVEV (reference sequence). CDR3 amino acids: CASSLFGTGRSNEKLFF. CDR3 DNA sequence: TGTGCCAGCAGTTTGTTCGGGACAGGGAGGAGTAATGAAAAACTGTTTTTT.

The chain recombines TRBV7-9 with TRBJ2-5; 7 nucleotides agree with TRBD1. The J segment lost 2 bases and the V segment lost 2 bases, leaving 11 bases of the junction unmatched. The CDR3 is made up of 17 amino acids. The V gene's germline CDR1 is SEHNR and CDR2 FQNEAQ (reference sequence). The CDR3 spells CASSLKSLEQGQETQYF. As DNA, the CDR3 is TGTGCCAGCAGCTTAAAATCCTTGGAACAGGGGCAAGAGACCCAGTACTTC.

A few counts support this clone. The chain links TRBV29-1 to TRBJ1-2, with 8 bases that match TRBD1. V lost 5 bases and J lost 2; bases outside the gene matches: 13. Germline CDR1 reads SQVTM; CDR2 reads ANQGSEA. CDR3 length: 16 amino acids. CDR3 loop: CSVRLGTGAPNYGYTF. CDR3 sequence (DNA): TGCAGCGTTAGGCTGGGGACAGGTGCCCCCAACTATGGCTACACCTTC.

The J gene is TRBJ1-1, the V gene TRBV10-2; D perhaps matches TRBD1 (6 bases). The CDR3 runs 14 residues. Germline values: CDR1 WSHSY, CDR2 SAAADI. V lost 7 bases and J lost 2, with 14 bases in between. The CDR3: CASKQGLKNTEAFF. CDR3 DNA sequence: TGCGCCAGCAAGCAGGGGTTGAAAAACACTGAAGCTTTCTTT.

This chain joins TRBV28 and TRBJ2-1, with D possibly TRBD1 on 5 matching bases. The CDR3 consists of 14 residues. V was shortened by 8 bases and J by 2 bases, with 13 bases between the two germline ends. Germline values: CDR1 MDHEN, CDR2 SYDVKM. The CDR3 loop is CASWGPPAYNEQFF. As DNA, the CDR3 is TGTGCCAGCTGGGGCCCTCCAGCCTACAATGAGCAGTTCTTC.

The chain carries TRBV6-1 and TRBJ2-7, with D tentatively TRBD1 (5 bases). Germline loops: CDR1 MNHNS, CDR2 SASEGT. V gave up 2 bases and J gave up 1 base, with 15 bases separating them. The CDR3 covers 16 residues. CDR3 nucleotide sequence: TGTGCCAGCAGTGAAAGGGGTGGCAGGGCATCCTACGAGCAGTACTTC. This translates into CASSERGGRASYEQYF.

This rearrangement joins TRBV14 to TRBJ1-1; 7 nucleotides align to TRBD1. CDR3 length: 18 residues. CDR1 and CDR2 from the germline V gene are SGHDN and FVKESK. V shed 0 bases, J shed 4 bases, and the junction held 14 bases outside the gene matches. The CDR3 DNA sequence: TGTGCCAGCAGCCAAGATAGGGTCGCGGACCCAGGGGGCACTGAAGCTTTCTTT. It is translated as CASSQDRVADPGGTEAFF.

This chain links TRBV5-4 with TRBJ2-2; D remains unclear. CDR1 and CDR2 from the germline V gene are SGHNT and YYREEE (reference sequence). V was trimmed by 0 bases and J by 7 bases, leaving 7 bases between them. The CDR3 has 13 amino acids. In nucleotides, the CDR3 is TGTGCCAGCAGCTTGGCTGCCGGCGGGGAGCTGTTTTTT. This encodes CASSLAAGGELFF.

This rearrangement joins TRBV10-1 to TRBJ1-2; D gene uncertain. Trimming left V 7 bases short and J 7 bases short, with 19 bases between. Germline V gene lookup returns CDR1 WNHNN and CDR2 SYGVQD (reference sequence). The CDR3 has 14 amino acids. CDR3 sequence: CASISRVRSRGYTF. The CDR3 region has the DNA TGCGCCAGCATATCGAGGGTAAGGTCCCGTGGCTACACCTTC.

The chain joins TRBV5-1 to TRBJ2-1; 7 bases agree with TRBD2. The germline V gene has CDR1 SGHRS and CDR2 YFSETQ. The CDR3 runs 15 residues. After removal of 5 bases from V and 0 bases from J, the junction contained 5 bases not matched to a gene. This CDR3 reads CASRQAGSSYNEQFF. The CDR3 DNA is TGCGCCAGCAGACAAGCGGGGAGCTCCTACAATGAGCAGTTCTTC.

The V call is TRBV5-1, the J call TRBJ2-2, with 8 bases identical to TRBD2. Germline loops: CDR1 SGHRS, CDR2 YFSETQ. V lost 0 bases, J lost 4 bases, and 5 bases stayed unmatched. CDR3 length equals 16 residues. The CDR3, as DNA: TGCGCCAGCAGCTTGGACAGCGGGGGTTCCACCGGGGAGCTGTTTTTT. This gives the protein CASSLDSGGSTGELFF. The full variable domain, with the rest looked up from reference TRBV5-1 and TRBJ2-2, is KAGVTQTPRYLIKTRGQQVTLSCSPISGHRSVSWYQQTPGQGLQFLFEYFSETQRNKGNFPGRFSGRQFSNSRSEMNVSTLELGDSALYLCASSLDSGGSTGELFFGEGSRLTVL.

This chain links TRBV11-3 with TRBJ1-1; unclear D gene. V was shortened by 3 bases and J by 5 bases, with 13 bases between the two germline ends. Germline CDR1 is SGHNT and CDR2 is YENEEA. This CDR3 is 14 amino acids long. CDR3 protein: CASSFSGVGTEAFF. CDR3 DNA sequence: TGTGCCAGCAGCTTCTCGGGAGTTGGGACTGAAGCTTTCTTT.

The table lists this clone with a count of one. The chain is built from TRBV18 and TRBJ1-1; D call uncertain. CDR1 is KGHSH and CDR2 is LQKENI in the germline V gene. This CDR3 has 13 amino acids. Trimming shortened V by 4 bases and J by 0 bases, and 6 bases separated the two germline ends. The DNA for the CDR3 is TGTGCCAGCTCACAGCAGGTGAACACTGAAGCTTTCTTT. This sequence encodes CASSQQVNTEAFF.

The rearrangement links TRBV2 to TRBJ1-5; 7 positions agree with TRBD1. There are 13 residues in the CDR3. The germline gives CDR1 SNHLY, CDR2 FYNNEI. With V trimmed by 7 bases and J by 4 bases, 4 bases remained unmatched. CDR3: CASNRGPNQPQHF. The CDR3 nucleotides read TGTGCCAGCAACAGGGGCCCTAATCAGCCCCAGCATTTT.

This chain links TRBV10-3 with TRBJ2-3; TRBD2 is a possible D gene (6 bases). The CDR3 covers 12 residues. Germline V gene data show CDR1 as ENHRY and CDR2 as SYGVKD. V was pared by 6 bases and J by 6 bases, with 10 bases between. CDR3 coding DNA: TGTGCCATCAGACTAGCTGGGGATACGCAGTATTTT. It encodes CAIRLAGDTQYF.

This clone was detected once. This chain links TRBV2 with TRBJ1-2; D might be TRBD1 (5 bases). There are 13 residues in the CDR3. V lost 3 bases, J lost 2 bases, and 7 bases lay in between. CDR1 is SNHLY, CDR2 FYNNEI, per germline. CDR3 nucleotide sequence: TGTGCCAGCAGTGAGGGGGGAAACTATGGCTACACCTTC. Protein: CASSEGGNYGYTF.

The rearrangement links TRBV7-8 to TRBJ1-5; D possibly corresponds to TRBD1 (5 bases). Germline-derived CDR1 and CDR2 are SGHVS and FQNEAQ. The ends were cut back, 6 bases at V and 7 bases at J, with 19 bases in the middle. The CDR3 has 15 amino acids. This chain's CDR3 is CASSPHPQGRQPQHF. CDR3 coding DNA: TGTGCCAGCAGTCCACATCCGCAGGGCAGACAGCCCCAGCATTTT.

The chain carries TRBV27 and TRBJ2-7; 10 nucleotides line up with TRBD1. From germline, CDR1 is MNHEY and CDR2 SMNVEV (reference sequence). This CDR3 comprises 16 residues. With V trimmed by 1 base and J by 6 bases, 9 bases remained unmatched. CDR3 bases: TGTGCCAGCAGTTTATGGGCCGGGACAGGGGCAGGCGAGCAGTACTTC. Residues: CASSLWAGTGAGEQYF.

This chain connects TRBV14 to TRBJ2-3; tentatively, D is TRBD2 (6 bases). The CDR3 sequence is 17 residues long. Looked up from germline, CDR1 is SGHDN and CDR2 is FVKESK. Trimming removed 0 bases from V and 1 base from J, with 14 bases in between. In nucleotides, the CDR3 is TGTGCCAGCAGCCAAGATGACGGGGTAGCGGGCACAGATACGCAGTATTTT. The encoded protein is CASSQDDGVAGTDTQYF.